This T cell receptor (beta chain) was sequenced during a study of blood T cell repertoires in COVID-19. Study as a whole: Acute-phase and convalescent COVID-19 samples originated in the United States, Italy and Spain.

In the authors' methods: Nucleated cell number was recorded as an estimate derived from reference gene primer amplification. TCRdb's copy holds only in-frame clones and misses some; the assay was immunoSEQ multiplex PCR. The DNA was the basis for D and trimming; V, J and clone size are from that table. Of about 240,000 clones in the sample, about 85% were seen once. The CDR3 runs to 14 residues. The V gene end was trimmed by 6 bases and the J gene end by 7 bases; junction bases not matched to a gene: 8. Germline CDR1 reads MNHEY; CDR2 reads SVGAGI. The clonotype originates from a man in his fifties or sixties who had recovered from COVID-19. This rearrangement joins TRBV6-5 to TRBJ1-5; 8 nucleotides line up with TRBD1. Sequencing used peripheral blood. The CDR3 protein is CASRPQGGIQPQHF. The DNA for the CDR3 is TGTGCCAGCAGACCACAGGGGGGAATCCAGCCCCAGCATTTT.